One TCR beta chain is described in this entry. The sample comes from a study of blood T cell repertoires in COVID-19. Study-wide context: Researchers got acute and convalescent COVID-19 samples from the United States, Italy and Spain. In each case, the material was cDNA or gDNA derived from T cells, B-cell-depleted T cells, or PBMCs.

Unmatched junction bases numbered 5, after V lost 4 bases and J lost 9 bases. Per the germline V gene, CDR1 is SGHVS and CDR2 is FQNEAQ. The CDR3 loop spans 15 amino acids. Original processing notes: Nucleated cell counts were estimated from reference gene primer amplification. Generated by immunoSEQ multiplex PCR, the TCRdb table keeps only in-frame clones and is missing some. That table furnishes V, J and clone size, whereas the DNA furnished D and trimming. The repertoire has 110,000 to 150,000 clones, roughly four fifths of them found once; the top ten carry approximately 8%. Sequenced input: peripheral blood. The genes are TRBV7-8 and TRBJ2-1; 14 nucleotides align to TRBD2. This TCR was recovered from a human donor in a cohort sampled during active COVID-19. CDR3 loop: CASSSGLAGGSEQFF. CDR3 DNA: TGTGCCAGCAGCTCTGGACTAGCGGGGGGCTCTGAGCAGTTCTTC. The full variable domain, its missing parts supplied by reference TRBV7-8 and TRBJ2-1, is GAGVSQSPRYKVAKRGQDVALRCDPISGHVSLFWYQQALGQGPEFLTYFQNEAQLDKSGLPSDRFFAERPEGSVSTLKIQRTQQEDSAVYLCASSSGLAGGSEQFFGPGTRLTVL.